Included here is one TCR beta chain sequence, with context. Its antigen is not identified. Donors likely had unrecorded immune exposures despite being nominally healthy when sampled. The sample originates from a study of cytomegalovirus exposure and HLA in healthy donors. General study points: TCR beta sequences reportedly predicted most subjects' HLA-A and HLA-B alleles accurately. The study had only CMV serostatus as immune exposure information.

Researchers ran the PCR with 60 Vbeta and 13 Jbeta primers. Clones were read by immunoSEQ multiplex PCR, and TCRdb kept only the in-frame ones, dropping some. Across approximately 110,000 clones, the top ten clones capture 2% to 2.5% of the sample. Sequences were obtained from PBMCs. This sequence was found in a man aged 40-55 years in good health and CMV-seronegative.

The chain's CDR3 is CSVEPGTSGYYNEQFF. The CDR3 DNA reads TGCAGCGTTGAGCCCGGGACTAGCGGGTATTACAATGAGCAGTTCTTC. The genes are TRBV29-1 and TRBJ2-1, with TRBD2 matching 12 bases. The germline V gene has CDR1 SQVTM and CDR2 ANQGSEA. This CDR3 spans 16 amino acids. V was pared by 3 bases and J by 4 bases, with 7 bases of the junction left unmatched.